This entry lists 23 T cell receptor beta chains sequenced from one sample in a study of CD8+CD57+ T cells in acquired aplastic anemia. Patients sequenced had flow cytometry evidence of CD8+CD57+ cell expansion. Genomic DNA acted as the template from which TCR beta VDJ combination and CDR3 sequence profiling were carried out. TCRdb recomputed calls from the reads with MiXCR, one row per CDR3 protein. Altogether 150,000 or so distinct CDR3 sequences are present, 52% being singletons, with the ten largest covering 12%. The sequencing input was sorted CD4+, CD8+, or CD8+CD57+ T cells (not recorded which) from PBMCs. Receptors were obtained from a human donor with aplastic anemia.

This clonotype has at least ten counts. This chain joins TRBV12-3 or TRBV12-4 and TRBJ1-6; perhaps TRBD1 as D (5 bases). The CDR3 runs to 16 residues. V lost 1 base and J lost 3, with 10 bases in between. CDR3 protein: CASSLVGPDYNSPLHF. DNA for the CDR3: TGTGCCAGCAGTTTAGTGGGGCCCGACTATAATTCACCCCTCCACTTT.

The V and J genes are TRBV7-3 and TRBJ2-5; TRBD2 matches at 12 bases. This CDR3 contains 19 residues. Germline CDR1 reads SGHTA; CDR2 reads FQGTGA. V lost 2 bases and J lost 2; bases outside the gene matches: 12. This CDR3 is CASSLGGMTSGGHQETQYF. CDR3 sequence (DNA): TGTGCCAGCAGCTTAGGGGGGATGACTAGCGGGGGCCATCAAGAGACCCAGTACTTC.

CDR3 protein: CAISESPRTEAFF. CDR3 in DNA: TGTGCCATCAGTGAGTCGCCTCGGACTGAAGCTTTCTTT. The chain couples TRBV10-3 to TRBJ1-1; D gene ambiguous. Per germline, CDR1 ENHRY and CDR2 SYGVKD. This CDR3 comprises 13 residues. V was trimmed by 0 bases and J by 5 bases, leaving 7 bases between them.

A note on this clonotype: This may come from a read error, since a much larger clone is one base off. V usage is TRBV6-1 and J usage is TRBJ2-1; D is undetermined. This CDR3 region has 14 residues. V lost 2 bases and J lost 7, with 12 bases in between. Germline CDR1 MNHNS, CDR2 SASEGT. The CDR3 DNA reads TGTGCCAGCAGTGAATCCTTGGAAGGGAATGAGCAGTTCTTC. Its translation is CASSESLEGNEQFF.

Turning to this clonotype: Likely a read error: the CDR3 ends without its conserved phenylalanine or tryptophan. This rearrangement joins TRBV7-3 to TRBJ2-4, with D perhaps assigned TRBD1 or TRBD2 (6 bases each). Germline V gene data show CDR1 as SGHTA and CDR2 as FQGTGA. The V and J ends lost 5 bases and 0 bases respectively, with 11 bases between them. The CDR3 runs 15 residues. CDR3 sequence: CASSLEGGAKNIQYL. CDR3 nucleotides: TGTGCCAGCAGCCTTGAGGGGGGAGCCAAAAACATTCAGTACCTC.

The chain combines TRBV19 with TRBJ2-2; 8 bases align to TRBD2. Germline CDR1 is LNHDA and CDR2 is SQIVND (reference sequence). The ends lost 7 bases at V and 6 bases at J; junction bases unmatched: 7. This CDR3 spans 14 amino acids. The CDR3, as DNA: TGTGCCAGTACTCGGGAGGGCCGATCCGGGGAGCTGTTTTTT. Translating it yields CASTREGRSGELFF.

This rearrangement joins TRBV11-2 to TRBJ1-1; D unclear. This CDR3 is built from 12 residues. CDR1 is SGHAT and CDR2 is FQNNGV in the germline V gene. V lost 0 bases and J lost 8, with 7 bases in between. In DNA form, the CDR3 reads TGTGCCAGCAGCTTAGATACGGCAGAAGCTTTCTTT. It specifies CASSLDTAEAFF.

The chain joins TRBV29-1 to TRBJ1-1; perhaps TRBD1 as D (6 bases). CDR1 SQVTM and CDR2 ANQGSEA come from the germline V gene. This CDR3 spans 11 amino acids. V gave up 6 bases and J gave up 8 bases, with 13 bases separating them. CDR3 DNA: TGCAGCGTAAGCGACAGGAGGGAAGCTTTCTTT. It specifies CSVSDRREAFF.

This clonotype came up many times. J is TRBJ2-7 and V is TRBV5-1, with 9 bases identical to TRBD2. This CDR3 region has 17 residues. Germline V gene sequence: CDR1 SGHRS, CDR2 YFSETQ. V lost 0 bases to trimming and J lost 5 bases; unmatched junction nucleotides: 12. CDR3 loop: CASSLEVAGDFRDEQYF. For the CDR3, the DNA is TGCGCCAGCAGCTTGGAAGTAGCGGGGGATTTCAGAGACGAGCAGTACTTC.

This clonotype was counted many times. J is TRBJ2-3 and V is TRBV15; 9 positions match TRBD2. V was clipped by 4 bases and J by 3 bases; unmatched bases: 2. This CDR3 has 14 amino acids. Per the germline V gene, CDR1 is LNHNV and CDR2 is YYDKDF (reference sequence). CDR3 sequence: CATSKSGGTDTQYF. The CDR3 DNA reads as TGTGCCACCAGCAAGAGCGGGGGGACAGATACGCAGTATTTT.

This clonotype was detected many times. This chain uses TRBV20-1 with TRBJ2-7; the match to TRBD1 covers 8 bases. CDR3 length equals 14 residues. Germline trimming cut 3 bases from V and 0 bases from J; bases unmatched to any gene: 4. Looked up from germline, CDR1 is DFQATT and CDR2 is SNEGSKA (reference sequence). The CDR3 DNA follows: TGCAGTGCTAGGGACAGGGAGTTCTCCTACGAGCAGTACTTC. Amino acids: CSARDREFSYEQYF.

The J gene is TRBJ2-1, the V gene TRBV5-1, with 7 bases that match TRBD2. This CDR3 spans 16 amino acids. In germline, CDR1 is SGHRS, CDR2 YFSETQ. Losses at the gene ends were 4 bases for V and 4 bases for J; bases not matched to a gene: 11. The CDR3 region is CASSPVAGAPYNEQFF. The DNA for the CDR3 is TGCGCCAGCAGCCCCGTCGCGGGAGCCCCTTACAATGAGCAGTTCTTC.

The CDR3 nucleotides read TGCGCCAGCAGCACCCAAACAGGGAGCACAGATACGCAGTATTTT. This codes for CASSTQTGSTDTQYF. V and J are TRBV5-1 and TRBJ2-3; TRBD1 is a possible D gene (6 bases). Per germline, CDR1 SGHRS and CDR2 YFSETQ. The length of the CDR3 is 15 residues. V lost 4 bases, J lost 0 bases, and 12 bases lay in between.

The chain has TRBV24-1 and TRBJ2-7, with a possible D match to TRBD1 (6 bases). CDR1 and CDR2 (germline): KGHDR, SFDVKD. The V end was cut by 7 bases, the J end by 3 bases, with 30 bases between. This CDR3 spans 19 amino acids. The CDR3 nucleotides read TGTGCCACCAGGGATACGGACAGTGCTAGAGATGCGGCAGACTACGAGCAGTACTTC. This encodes CATRDTDSARDAADYEQYF.

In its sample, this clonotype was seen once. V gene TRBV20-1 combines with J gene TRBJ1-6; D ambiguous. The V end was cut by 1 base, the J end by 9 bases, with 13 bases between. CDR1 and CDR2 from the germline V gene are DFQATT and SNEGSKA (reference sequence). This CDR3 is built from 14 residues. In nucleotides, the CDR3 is TGCAGTGCTAGAGGGGGTTGGGGTAGTTCACCCCTCCACTTT. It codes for CSARGGWGSSPLHF.

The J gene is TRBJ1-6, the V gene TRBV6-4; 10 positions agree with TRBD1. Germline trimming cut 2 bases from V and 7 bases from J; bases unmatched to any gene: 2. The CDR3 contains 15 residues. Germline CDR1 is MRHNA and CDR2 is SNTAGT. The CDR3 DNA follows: TGTGCCAGCAGTGACCGGACAGGGGGAAATTCACCCCTCCACTTT. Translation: CASSDRTGGNSPLHF.

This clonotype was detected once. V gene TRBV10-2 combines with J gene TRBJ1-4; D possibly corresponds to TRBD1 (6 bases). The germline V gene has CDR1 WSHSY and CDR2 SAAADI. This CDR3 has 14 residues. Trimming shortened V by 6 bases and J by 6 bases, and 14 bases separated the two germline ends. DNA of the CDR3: TGCGCCAGCAGCCGCACCGGGACACATGAAAAACTGTTTTTT. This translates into CASSRTGTHEKLFF.

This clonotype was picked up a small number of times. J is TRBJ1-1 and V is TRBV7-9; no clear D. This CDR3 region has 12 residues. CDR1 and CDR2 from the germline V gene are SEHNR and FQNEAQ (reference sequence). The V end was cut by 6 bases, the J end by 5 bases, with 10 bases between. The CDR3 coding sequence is TGTGCCAGCAGAGAGTGGGAGACTGAAGCTTTCTTT. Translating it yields CASREWETEAFF.

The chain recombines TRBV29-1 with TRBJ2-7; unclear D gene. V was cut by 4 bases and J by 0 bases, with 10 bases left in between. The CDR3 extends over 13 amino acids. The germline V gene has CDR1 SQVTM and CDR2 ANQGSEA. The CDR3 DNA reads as TGCAGCGTTGGGACCGCCAGCTCCTACGAGCAGTACTTC. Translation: CSVGTASSYEQYF.

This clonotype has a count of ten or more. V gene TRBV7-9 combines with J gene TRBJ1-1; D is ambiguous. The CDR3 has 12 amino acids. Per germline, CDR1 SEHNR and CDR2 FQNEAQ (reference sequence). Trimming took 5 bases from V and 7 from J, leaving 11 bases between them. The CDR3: CASSRAGFEAFF. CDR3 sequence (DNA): TGTGCCAGCAGCCGAGCGGGTTTTGAAGCTTTCTTT.

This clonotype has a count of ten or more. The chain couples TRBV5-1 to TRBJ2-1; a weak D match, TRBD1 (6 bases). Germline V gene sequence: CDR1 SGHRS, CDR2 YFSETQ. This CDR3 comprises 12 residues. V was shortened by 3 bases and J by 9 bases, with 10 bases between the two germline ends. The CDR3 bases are TGCGCCAGCAGCTGGGGGACAACTGAGCAGTTCTTC. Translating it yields CASSWGTTEQFF.

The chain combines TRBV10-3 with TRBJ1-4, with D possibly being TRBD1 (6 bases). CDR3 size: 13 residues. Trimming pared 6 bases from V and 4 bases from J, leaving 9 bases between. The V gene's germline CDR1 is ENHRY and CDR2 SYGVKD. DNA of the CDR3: TGTGCCATCAGCCGGACAGATAATGAAAAACTGTTTTTT. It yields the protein CAISRTDNEKLFF.

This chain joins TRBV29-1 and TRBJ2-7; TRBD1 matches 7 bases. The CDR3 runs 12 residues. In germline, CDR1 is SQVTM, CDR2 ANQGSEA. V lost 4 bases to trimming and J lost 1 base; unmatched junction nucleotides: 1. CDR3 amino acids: CSVATGSYEQYF. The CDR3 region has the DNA TGCAGCGTTGCGACAGGGTCCTACGAGCAGTACTTC.